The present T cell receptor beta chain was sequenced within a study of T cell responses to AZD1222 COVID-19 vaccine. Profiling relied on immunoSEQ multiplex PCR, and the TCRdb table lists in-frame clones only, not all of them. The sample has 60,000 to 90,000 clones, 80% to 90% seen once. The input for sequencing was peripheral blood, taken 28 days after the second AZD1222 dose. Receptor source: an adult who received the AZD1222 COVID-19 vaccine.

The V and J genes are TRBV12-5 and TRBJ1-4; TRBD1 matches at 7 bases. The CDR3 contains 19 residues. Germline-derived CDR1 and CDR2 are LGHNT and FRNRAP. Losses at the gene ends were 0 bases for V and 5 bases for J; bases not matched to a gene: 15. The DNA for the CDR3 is TGTGCTAGTGGTTTGGTACCACTCGTGACAGGGTTGAGGAATGAAAAACTGTTTTTT. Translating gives CASGLVPLVTGLRNEKLFF.